This T cell receptor (beta chain) appears in the sequencing data of a study of cytomegalovirus exposure and HLA in healthy donors. PCR primers comprised 60 Vbeta and 13 Jbeta primers. The data were produced by immunoSEQ multiplex PCR, yet TCRdb's version contains in-frame clones alone and is incomplete. The table records 100,000 to 150,000 clones, about 81% of them present only once. This TCR was sampled from a woman in her 30s in good health and CMV-seronegative. Sequenced material: PBMCs.

In DNA, the CDR3 is TGTGCCAGCAGTTCGGCGGGAGCCGGGCTTGACAATGAGCAGTTCTTC. The encoded protein is CASSSAGAGLDNEQFF. The chain joins TRBV6-5 to TRBJ2-1, with 7 bases lining up with TRBD2. V lost 4 bases, J lost 5 bases, and 11 bases stayed unmatched. This CDR3 contains 16 residues. Per germline, CDR1 MNHEY and CDR2 SVGAGI.